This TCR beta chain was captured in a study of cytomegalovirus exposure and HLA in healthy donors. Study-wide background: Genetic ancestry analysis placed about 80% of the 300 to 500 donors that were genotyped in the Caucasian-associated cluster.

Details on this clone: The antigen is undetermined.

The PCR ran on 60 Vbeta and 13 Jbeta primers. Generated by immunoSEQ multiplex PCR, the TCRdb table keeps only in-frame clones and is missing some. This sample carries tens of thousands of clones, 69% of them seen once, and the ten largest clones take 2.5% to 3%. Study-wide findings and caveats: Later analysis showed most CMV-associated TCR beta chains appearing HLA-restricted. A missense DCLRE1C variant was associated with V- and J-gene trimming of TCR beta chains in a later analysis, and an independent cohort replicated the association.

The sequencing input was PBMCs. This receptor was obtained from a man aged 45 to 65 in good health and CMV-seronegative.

CDR3 nucleotides: TGCAGCGGTCGATGGGGGGGTCACCAAGCTAATGGCCAGTACTTC. Protein product: CSGRWGGHQANGQYF. J is TRBJ2-5 and V is TRBV29-1; TRBD2 aligns across 7 bases. Germline-derived CDR1 and CDR2 are SQVTM and ANQGSEA. Germline trimming cut 7 bases from V and 10 bases from J; bases unmatched to any gene: 21. The CDR3 has 15 amino acids.